Listed here is a single TCR beta chain. Clones were sequenced by immunoSEQ multiplex PCR, and TCRdb holds only the in-frame ones, with some missing. This table holds 250,000 to 350,000 clones, 85% to 90% found once. This sample was taken from a study of blood T cell repertoires in COVID-19. Study as a whole: Donors in the United States, Italy and Spain gave samples during acute or convalescent COVID-19.

The germline V gene has CDR1 SGHAT and CDR2 FQNNGV. Trimming took off 0 bases at V and 7 bases at J, with 12 bases between the two ends. The CDR3 runs 15 residues. Patients at the Seattle site were enrolled during active infection and followed longitudinally. The source of this sequence is a woman between 25 and 40 years old with COVID-19, enrolled during active disease. Sequencing was carried out using peripheral blood. V is TRBV11-2 and J is TRBJ1-4; D is perhaps TRBD1 (6 bases). The CDR3 region has the DNA TGTGCCAGCAGCTTAGATCGGCAGGGGACTGAAAAACTGTTTTTT. Its translation: CASSLDRQGTEKLFF.